The rows below give T cell receptor beta chains drawn from one sample of a study of T cell responses to AZD1222 COVID-19 vaccine. Libraries were prepared by immunoSEQ multiplex PCR; TCRdb keeps only in-frame clonotypes and omits some of them. This sample has 95,000 to 120,000 clones, with about 86% found just once. This material consisted of peripheral blood, taken on day 0 of AZD1222 vaccination. Receptors originate from an adult in good health. The CDR3 runs from the conserved cysteine through the conserved F or W. D genes are given only for firm matches. For some rows the clone size is stated as once, few or many, or as a class when expanded; others skip it.

CDR3 | DNA | D | size | J | V
CASSQAAAYNQPQHF | TGTGCCAGCAGCCAAGCCGCGGCGTACAATCAGCCCCAGCATTTT | . | . | TRBJ1-5 | TRBV3-1/TRBV3-2
CASSPTGVTEAFF | TGTGCCAGCAGTCCGACAGGGGTCACTGAAGCTTTCTTT | TRBD1 | few | TRBJ1-1 | TRBV11-2
CASRGYAEAFF | TGTGCCAGCAGAGGGTATGCTGAAGCTTTCTTT | . | . | TRBJ1-1 | TRBV11-2
CASSAIADTQYF | TGTGCCAGCTCGGCGATCGCAGATACGCAGTATTTT | . | once | TRBJ2-3 | TRBV7-6
CASSLEAGVTRDTQYF | TGTGCCAGCAGCTTAGAAGCGGGGGTTACGAGAGATACGCAGTATTTT | TRBD2 | . | TRBJ2-3 | TRBV7-9
CASSPGGGIRDTQYF | TGTGCCAGCAGTCCCGGCGGGGGAATCCGAGATACGCAGTATTTT | TRBD2 | . | TRBJ2-3 | TRBV28
CASSITGYENYGYTF | TGTGCCAGCAGTATTACAGGGTACGAGAACTATGGCTACACCTTC | . | . | TRBJ1-2 | TRBV27
CASSYVPNTYEQYF | TGTGCCAGCAGTTACGTCCCCAACACCTACGAGCAGTACTTC | . | . | TRBJ2-7 | TRBV6-5
CASSVDPGLAGGNNEQFF | TGTGCCAGCAGCGTAGACCCGGGACTAGCGGGGGGAAACAATGAGCAGTTCTTC | TRBD2 | . | TRBJ2-1 | TRBV9
CASSIGTSQYF | TGTGCCAGTAGTATCGGTACATCCCAGTACTTC | . | . | TRBJ2-4 | TRBV19
CAWSPQEGRGDTQYF | TGTGCCTGGAGCCCACAGGAGGGGCGCGGAGATACGCAGTATTTT | . | . | TRBJ2-3 | TRBV30
CASSSSLAGGYNEQFF | TGTGCCAGTAGTTCTAGCTTAGCGGGGGGTTACAATGAGCAGTTCTTC | TRBD2 | . | TRBJ2-1 | TRBV19
CATSRDRVNYGYTF | TGTGCCACCAGCAGAGACAGGGTAAACTATGGCTACACCTTC | . | . | TRBJ1-2 | TRBV15
CASSTGGLPYGYTF | TGTGCCAGCAGTACAGGGGGCTTGCCCTATGGCTACACCTTC | TRBD1 | once | TRBJ1-2 | TRBV27
CASSKNGGTQKNNEQFF | TGTGCCAGCAGCAAAAACGGAGGGACGCAAAAGAACAATGAGCAGTTCTTC | . | . | TRBJ2-1 | TRBV21-1
CASSLPSGGTSTDTQYF | TGCGCCAGCAGCCTCCCAAGCGGGGGGACGTCCACAGATACGCAGTATTTT | TRBD2 | . | TRBJ2-3 | TRBV5-1
CASSVGHLDRGNSPLHF | TGTGCCAGCAGCGTAGGCCACCTCGACAGGGGTAATTCACCCCTCCACTTT | TRBD1 | . | TRBJ1-6 | TRBV9
CASSPGLKDEQYF | TGTGCCAGCAGCCCAGGACTAAAGGACGAGCAGTACTTC | . | . | TRBJ2-7 | TRBV7-8
CASRPGSGRNEQFF | TGTGCCAGCAGACCGGGCTCGGGGCGCAATGAGCAGTTCTTC | . | . | TRBJ2-1 | TRBV5-4
CASRTTSGQSSGNTIYF | TGTGCCAGTAGGACCACCTCAGGACAGAGCTCTGGAAACACCATATATTTT | . | . | TRBJ1-3 | TRBV19
CAWRYPWAGGGNSPLHF | TGTGCCTGGAGATATCCTTGGGCAGGGGGCGGGAATTCACCCCTCCACTTT | TRBD1 | . | TRBJ1-6 | TRBV30
CASSPGTSKDTQYF | TGTGCCAGCTCCCCCGGGACTAGTAAAGATACGCAGTATTTT | TRBD2 | . | TRBJ2-3 | TRBV18